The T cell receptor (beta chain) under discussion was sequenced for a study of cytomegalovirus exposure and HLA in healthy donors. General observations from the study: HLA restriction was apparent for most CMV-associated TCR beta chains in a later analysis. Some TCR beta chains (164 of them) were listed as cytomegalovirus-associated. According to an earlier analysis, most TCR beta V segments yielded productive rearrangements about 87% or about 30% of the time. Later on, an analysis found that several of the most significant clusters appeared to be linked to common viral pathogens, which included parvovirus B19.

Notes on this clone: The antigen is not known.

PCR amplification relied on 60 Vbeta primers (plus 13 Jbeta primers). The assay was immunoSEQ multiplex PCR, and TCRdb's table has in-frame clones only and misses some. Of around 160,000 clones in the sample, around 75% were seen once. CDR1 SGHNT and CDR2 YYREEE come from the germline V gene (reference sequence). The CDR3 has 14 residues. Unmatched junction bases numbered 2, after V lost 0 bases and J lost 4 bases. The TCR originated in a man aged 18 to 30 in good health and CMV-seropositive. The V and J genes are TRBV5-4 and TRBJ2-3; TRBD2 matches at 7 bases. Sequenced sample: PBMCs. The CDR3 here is CASSLVAGADTQYF. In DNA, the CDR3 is TGTGCCAGCAGCTTGGTGGCGGGAGCAGATACGCAGTATTTT.